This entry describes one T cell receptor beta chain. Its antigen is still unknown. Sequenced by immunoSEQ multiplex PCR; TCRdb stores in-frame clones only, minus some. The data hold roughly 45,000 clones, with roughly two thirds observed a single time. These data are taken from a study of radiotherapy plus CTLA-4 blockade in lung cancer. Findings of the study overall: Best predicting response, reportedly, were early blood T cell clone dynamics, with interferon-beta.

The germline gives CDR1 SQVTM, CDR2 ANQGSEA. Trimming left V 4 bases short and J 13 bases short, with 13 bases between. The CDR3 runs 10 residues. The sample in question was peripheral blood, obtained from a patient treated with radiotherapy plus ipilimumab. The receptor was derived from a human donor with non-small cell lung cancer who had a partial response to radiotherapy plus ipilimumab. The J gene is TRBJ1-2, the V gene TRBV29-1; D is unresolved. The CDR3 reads CSVGTSAVTF. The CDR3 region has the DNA TGCAGCGTTGGGACGTCAGCGGTCACCTTC.